Listed below are T cell receptor beta chains from one sample, sequenced in a study of regulatory T cells in long-lasting Graves disease. A single record per CDR3 protein comes from TCRdb applying MiXCR to the multiplex PCR reads. The sample records roughly 300,000 distinct CDR3 sequences, 20% to 25% being singletons. Source: peripheral blood mononuclear cells (PBMCs), taken when the disease was refractory, from a patient treated with antithyroid drugs. Source of these receptors: a female donor with Graves disease. The CDR3 runs from the conserved cysteine through the conserved F or W. A D gene is named only where the DNA matches it firmly. Only part of the rows carry a size: once, few, many, or a class if the clone is expanded.

-	-	TRBV7-2	TRBJ2-2	CASSLGALFAGELFF	TGTGCCAGCAGCTTAGGGGCTCTCTTCGCCGGGGAGCTGTTTTTT
-	TRBD2	TRBV11-2	TRBJ2-1	CASSIAGVSGNEQFF	TGTGCCAGCAGTATAGCGGGAGTAAGCGGCAATGAGCAGTTCTTT
few	TRBD2	TRBV10-3	TRBJ2-5	CAISGGTSGSGQETQYF	TGTGCCATCAGTGGGGGGACTAGCGGGAGCGGACAAGAGACCCAGTACTTC
many	-	TRBV5-5	TRBJ2-5	CASSLLPTETQYF	TGTGCCAGCAGCTTGTTGCCGACGGAGACCCAGTACTTC
-	TRBD1	TRBV6-2/TRBV6-3	TRBJ1-5	CASSYGRDSSNQPQHF	TGTGCCAGCAGTTACGGACGGGACAGTAGCAATCAGCCCCAGCATTTT
few	TRBD1	TRBV10-1	TRBJ2-3	CASSGFSGTATDTQYF	TGCGCCAGCAGTGGATTTTCGGGGACAGCCACAGATACGCAGTATTTT
-	-	TRBV20-1	TRBJ2-3	CSADPHGDTQYF	TGCAGTGCCGACCCCCACGGAGATACGCAGTATTTT
few	-	TRBV6-2/TRBV6-3	TRBJ2-6	CASSYTAGANVLTF	TGTGCCAGCAGTTACACAGCCGGGGCCAACGTCCTGACTTTC
-	-	TRBV29-1	TRBJ2-7	CSVKGPSYEQYF	TGCAGCGTCAAAGGGCCTTCCTACGAGCAGTACTTC
many	TRBD1	TRBV27	TRBJ1-1	CASSPIGTGTNTEAFF	TGTGCCAGCAGCCCCATAGGGACAGGGACGAACACTGAAGCTTTCTTT
few	-	TRBV28	TRBJ2-7	CASRSRGYEQYF	TGTGCCAGCAGATCTCGGGGGTACGAGCAGTACTTC
many	-	TRBV6-2/TRBV6-3	TRBJ1-1	CASSIRILDTEAFF	TGTGCCAGCAGTATCAGGATTCTGGACACTGAAGCTTTCTTT
-	-	TRBV7-2	TRBJ2-7	CASSYSGTYEQYF	TGTGCCAGCAGCTACAGTGGAACCTACGAGCAGTACTTC
many	-	TRBV29-1	TRBJ1-2	CSVGNPGLSTGYTF	TGCAGCGTTGGAAATCCGGGCCTCTCTACTGGCTACACCTTC
many	-	TRBV2	TRBJ2-7	CASRGALSYEQYF	TGTGCCAGCAGGGGAGCGCTCTCCTACGAGCAGTACTTC
-	-	TRBV2	TRBJ2-5	CASSEFGGRDNQETQYF	TGTGCCAGCAGTGAATTTGGAGGCCGGGACAACCAAGAGACCCAGTACTTC
few	TRBD1	TRBV9	TRBJ1-4	CASSPELDRTFEKLFF	TGTGCCAGCAGCCCCGAGTTGGACAGGACGTTTGAAAAACTGTTTTTT
many	-	TRBV6-5	TRBJ2-5	CASSYGAARRQQETQYF	TGTGCCAGCAGTTATGGAGCGGCGAGACGTCAACAAGAGACCCAGTACTTC
many	TRBD1	TRBV28	TRBJ1-2	CASRQTGLNGYTF	TGTGCCAGCCGGCAGACAGGGTTGAATGGCTACACCTTC